This T cell receptor (beta chain) stems from a study of T cells in Graves' hyperthyroidism and ophthalmopathy. The V gene's germline CDR1 is SNHLY and CDR2 FYNNEI. CDR3 size: 16 residues. V trimming: 5 bases; J trimming: 1 base; junction bases outside the gene matches: 5. It was RNA transcripts that yielded the amplified TCR beta CDR3 regions. A set of HTBI primers served as the primers for a first-round RT-PCR of the TCR CDR3. From the multiplex PCR reads, TCRdb called clonotypes with MiXCR, one entry per CDR3 protein. The profile covers about 350,000 distinct CDR3 sequences, with roughly 20% appearing a single time and roughly a sixth taken by the ten largest. Study-wide points: Appearing also in blood were most of the thyroid clonotypes expanded above 0.001.

This clonotype was detected only a few times. The target antigen is unknown. The sequenced sample consisted of blood. This clonotype was sampled from a woman in her forties with Graves' ophthalmopathy. This chain joins TRBV2 and TRBJ2-2; the match to TRBD2 covers 9 bases. In DNA form, the CDR3 reads TGTGCCAGCAGTAAACAGACTAGCGGGAACACCGGGGAGCTGTTTTTT. Amino acid sequence: CASSKQTSGNTGELFF. The variable domain in full, completed from reference TRBV2 and TRBJ2-2, reads EPEVTQTPSHQVTQMGQEVILRCVPISNHLYFYWYRQILGQKVEFLVSFYNNEISEKSEIFDDQFSVERPDGSNFTLKIRSTKLEDSAMYFCASSKQTSGNTGELFFGEGSRLTVL.